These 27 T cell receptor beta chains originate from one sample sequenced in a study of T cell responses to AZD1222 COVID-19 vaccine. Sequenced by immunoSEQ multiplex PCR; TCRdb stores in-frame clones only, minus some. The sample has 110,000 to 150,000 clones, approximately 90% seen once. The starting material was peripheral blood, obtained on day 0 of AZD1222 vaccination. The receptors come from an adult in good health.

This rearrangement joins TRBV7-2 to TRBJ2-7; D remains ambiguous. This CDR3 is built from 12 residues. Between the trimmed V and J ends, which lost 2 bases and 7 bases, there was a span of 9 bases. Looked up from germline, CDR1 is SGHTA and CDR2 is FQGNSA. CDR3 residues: CASSLSRREQYF. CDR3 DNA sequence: TGTGCCAGCAGCTTAAGTCGGCGGGAGCAGTACTTC.

CDR3 bases: TGTGCCATCAGGACCGGGACAGGGTTGACTGAAGCTTTCTTT. Encoded protein: CAIRTGTGLTEAFF. The J gene is TRBJ1-1, the V gene TRBV10-3; 9 bases are shared with TRBD1. V dropped 6 bases and J dropped 5; count of bases not matched to a gene: 7. In germline, CDR1 is ENHRY, CDR2 SYGVKD. CDR3 length: 14 amino acids.

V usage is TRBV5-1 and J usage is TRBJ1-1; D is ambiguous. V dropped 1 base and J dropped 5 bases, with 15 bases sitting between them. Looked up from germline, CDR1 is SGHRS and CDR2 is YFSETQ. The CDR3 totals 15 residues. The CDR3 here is CASSLSMRTRTEAFF. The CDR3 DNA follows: TGCGCCAGCAGCTTGTCAATGCGGACCAGGACTGAAGCTTTCTTT. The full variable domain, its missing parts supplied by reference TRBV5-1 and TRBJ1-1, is KAGVTQTPRYLIKTRGQQVTLSCSPISGHRSVSWYQQTPGQGLQFLFEYFSETQRNKGNFPGRFSGRQFSNSRSEMNVSTLELGDSALYLCASSLSMRTRTEAFFGQGTRLTVV.

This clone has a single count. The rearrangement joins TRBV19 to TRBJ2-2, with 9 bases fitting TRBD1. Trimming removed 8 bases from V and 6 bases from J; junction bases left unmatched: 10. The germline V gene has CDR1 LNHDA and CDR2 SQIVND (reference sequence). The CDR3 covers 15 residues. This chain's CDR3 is CASHSRDRVAGELFF. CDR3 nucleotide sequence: TGTGCCAGTCACTCCCGGGACAGGGTGGCCGGGGAGCTGTTTTTT.

CDR3 region: CATNNAGAGELFF. In DNA, the CDR3 is TGTGCCACCAACAACGCGGGAGCCGGGGAGCTGTTTTTT. The chain carries TRBV27 and TRBJ2-2, with 7 positions matching TRBD2. Losses at the gene ends were 10 bases for V and 6 bases for J; bases not matched to a gene: 8. Germline CDR1 reads MNHEY; CDR2 reads SMNVEV (reference sequence). The CDR3 totals 13 residues.

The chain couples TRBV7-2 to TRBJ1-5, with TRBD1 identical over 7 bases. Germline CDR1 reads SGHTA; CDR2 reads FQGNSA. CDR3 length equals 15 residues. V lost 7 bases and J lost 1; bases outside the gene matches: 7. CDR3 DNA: TGTGCCAGCACCGAAGGGGGCTGGAGCAATCAGCCCCAGCATTTT. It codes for CASTEGGWSNQPQHF.

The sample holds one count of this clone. CDR3: CASSPPSTGRREKLFF. Written as DNA, the CDR3 is TGTGCCAGTAGTCCACCATCGACAGGGCGGCGTGAAAAACTGTTTTTT. The V call is TRBV19, the J call TRBJ1-4, with 7 nucleotides matching TRBD1. The CDR3 runs to 16 residues. Looked up from germline, CDR1 is LNHDA and CDR2 is SQIVND (reference sequence). J gave up 7 bases and V 5 bases, and 13 bases lay outside the gene matches.

The CDR3 nucleotides read TGCGCCAGCAGTCTTTACCACACTAGCGGGACACATGCTGAGCAGTTCTTC. Translation: CASSLYHTSGTHAEQFF. This sequence joins TRBV4-1 and TRBJ2-1; 10 nucleotides agree with TRBD2. The CDR3 is 17 residues long. V was pared by 6 bases and J by 9 bases, with 17 bases of the junction left unmatched. Germline V gene sequence: CDR1 MGHRA, CDR2 YSYEKL.

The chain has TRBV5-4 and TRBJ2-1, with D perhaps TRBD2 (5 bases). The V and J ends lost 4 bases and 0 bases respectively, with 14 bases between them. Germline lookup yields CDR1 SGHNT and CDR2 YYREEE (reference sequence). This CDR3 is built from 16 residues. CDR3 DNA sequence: TGTGCCAGCAGCCACGGGGTCTTTAGCTCCTACAATGAGCAGTTCTTC. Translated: CASSHGVFSSYNEQFF.

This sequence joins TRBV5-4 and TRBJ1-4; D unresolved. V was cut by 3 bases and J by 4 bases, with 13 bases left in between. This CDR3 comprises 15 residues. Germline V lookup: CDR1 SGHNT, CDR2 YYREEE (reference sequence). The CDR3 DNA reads TGTGCCAGCAGCTCGATGGGAGGGATTAATGAAAAACTGTTTTTT. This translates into CASSSMGGINEKLFF.

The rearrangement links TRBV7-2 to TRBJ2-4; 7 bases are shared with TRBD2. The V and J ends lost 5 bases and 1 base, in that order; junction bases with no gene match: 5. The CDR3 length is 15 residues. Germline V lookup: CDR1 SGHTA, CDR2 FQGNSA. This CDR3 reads CASSRREGAKNIQYF. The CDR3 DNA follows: TGTGCCAGCAGCCGCAGGGAGGGGGCCAAAAACATTCAGTACTTC. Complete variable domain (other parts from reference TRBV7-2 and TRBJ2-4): GAGVSQSPSNKVTEKGKDVELRCDPISGHTALYWYRQSLGQGLEFLIYFQGNSAPDKSGLPSDRFSAERTGGSVSTLTIQRTQQEDSAVYLCASSRREGAKNIQYFGAGTRLSVL.

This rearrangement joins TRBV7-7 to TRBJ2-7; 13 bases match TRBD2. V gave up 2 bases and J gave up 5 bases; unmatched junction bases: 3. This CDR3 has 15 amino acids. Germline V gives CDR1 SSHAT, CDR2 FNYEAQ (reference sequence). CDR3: CASSLTSGRDDEQYF. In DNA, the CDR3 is TGTGCCAGCAGCTTAACTAGCGGGAGGGATGACGAGCAGTACTTC.

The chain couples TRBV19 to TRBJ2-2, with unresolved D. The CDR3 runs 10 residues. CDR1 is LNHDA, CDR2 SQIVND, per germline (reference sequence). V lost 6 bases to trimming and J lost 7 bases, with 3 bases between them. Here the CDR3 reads CASRGGELFF. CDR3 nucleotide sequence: TGTGCCAGTAGGGGCGGGGAGCTGTTTTTT.

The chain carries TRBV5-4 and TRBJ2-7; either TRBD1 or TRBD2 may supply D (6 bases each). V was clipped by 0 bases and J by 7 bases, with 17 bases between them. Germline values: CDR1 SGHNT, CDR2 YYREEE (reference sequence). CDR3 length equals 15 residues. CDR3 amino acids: CASSLDGGPEREQYF. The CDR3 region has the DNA TGTGCCAGCAGCTTGGATGGGGGGCCGGAAAGGGAGCAGTACTTC.

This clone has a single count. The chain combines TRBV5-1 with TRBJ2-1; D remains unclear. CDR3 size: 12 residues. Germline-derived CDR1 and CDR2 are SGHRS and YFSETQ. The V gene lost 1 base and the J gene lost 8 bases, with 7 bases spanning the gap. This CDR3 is CASSLFWDEQFF. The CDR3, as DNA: TGCGCCAGCAGCTTGTTCTGGGATGAGCAGTTCTTC.

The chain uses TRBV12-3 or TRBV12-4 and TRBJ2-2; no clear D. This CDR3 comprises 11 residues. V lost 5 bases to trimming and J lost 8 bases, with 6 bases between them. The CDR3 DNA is TGTGCCAGCAGTGCCCGAGGGGAGCTGTTTTTT. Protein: CASSARGELFF.

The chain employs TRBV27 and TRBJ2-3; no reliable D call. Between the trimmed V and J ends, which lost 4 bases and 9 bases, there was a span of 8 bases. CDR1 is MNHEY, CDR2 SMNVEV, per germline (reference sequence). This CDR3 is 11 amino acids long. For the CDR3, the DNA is TGTGCCAGCAGTTGGTTCGAAACGCAGTATTTT. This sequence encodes CASSWFETQYF.

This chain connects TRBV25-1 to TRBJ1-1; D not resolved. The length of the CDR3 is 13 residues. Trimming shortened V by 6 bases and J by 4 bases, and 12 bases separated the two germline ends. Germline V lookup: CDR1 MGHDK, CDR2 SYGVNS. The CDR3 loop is CASREVTGTEAFF. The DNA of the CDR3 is TGTGCCAGCAGGGAGGTGACTGGCACTGAAGCTTTCTTT.

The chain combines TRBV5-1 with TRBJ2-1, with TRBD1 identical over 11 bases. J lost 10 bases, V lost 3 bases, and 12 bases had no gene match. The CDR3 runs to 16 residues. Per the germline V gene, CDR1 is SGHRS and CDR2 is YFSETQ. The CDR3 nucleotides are TGCGCCAGCAGCTCAACGGACAGGGGGCCTTATACCGAGCAGTTCTTC. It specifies CASSSTDRGPYTEQFF.

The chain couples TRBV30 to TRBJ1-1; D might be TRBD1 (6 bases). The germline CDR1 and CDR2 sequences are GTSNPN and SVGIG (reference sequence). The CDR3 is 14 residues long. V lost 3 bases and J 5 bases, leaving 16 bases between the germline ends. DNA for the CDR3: TGTGCCTGGAGCGAGGGGGGCCTTGGGACTGAAGCTTTCTTT. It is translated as CAWSEGGLGTEAFF. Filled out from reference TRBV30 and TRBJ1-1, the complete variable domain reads SQTIHQWPATLVQPVGSPLSLECTVEGTSNPNLYWYRQAAGRGLQLLFYSVGIGQISSEVPQNLSASRPQDRQFILSSKKLLLSDSGFYLCAWSEGGLGTEAFFGQGTRLTVV.

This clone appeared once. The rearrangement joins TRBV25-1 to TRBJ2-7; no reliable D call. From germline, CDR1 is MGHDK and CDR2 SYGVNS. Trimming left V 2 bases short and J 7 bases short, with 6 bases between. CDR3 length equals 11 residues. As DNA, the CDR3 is TGTGCCAGCAGTGAAGGGGAAGAGCAGTACTTC. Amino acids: CASSEGEEQYF.

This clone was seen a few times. CDR3 nucleotides: TGTGCCACCAGCAGTAGCTGGACAGCCTACAATGAGCAGTTCTTC. The encoded protein is CATSSSWTAYNEQFF. The V call is TRBV15, the J call TRBJ2-1, with D possibly TRBD1 on 6 matching bases. Germline CDR1 LNHNV, CDR2 YYDKDF (reference sequence). Trimming took off 3 bases at V and 2 bases at J, with 11 bases between the two ends. The CDR3 has 15 residues.

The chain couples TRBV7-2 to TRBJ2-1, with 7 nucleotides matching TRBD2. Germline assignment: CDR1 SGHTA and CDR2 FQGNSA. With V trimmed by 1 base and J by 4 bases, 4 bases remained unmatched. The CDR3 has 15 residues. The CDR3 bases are TGTGCCAGCAGCTTAGGGCTAGCGGCGTACAATGAGCAGTTCTTC. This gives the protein CASSLGLAAYNEQFF.

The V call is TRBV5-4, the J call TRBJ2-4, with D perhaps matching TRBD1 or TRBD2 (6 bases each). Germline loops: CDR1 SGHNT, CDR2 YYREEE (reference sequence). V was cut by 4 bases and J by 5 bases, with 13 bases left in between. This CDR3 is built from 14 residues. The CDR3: CASSPARGENIQYF. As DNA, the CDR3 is TGTGCCAGCAGCCCGGCTAGGGGGGAAAACATTCAGTACTTC.

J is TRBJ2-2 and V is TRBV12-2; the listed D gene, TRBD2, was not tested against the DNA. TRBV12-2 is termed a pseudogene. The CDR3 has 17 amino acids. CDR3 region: CASRADTKRDFTGELFF. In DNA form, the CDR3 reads TGTGCAAGTCGCGCGGATACGAAAAGGGACTTCACCGGGGAGCTGTTTTTT.

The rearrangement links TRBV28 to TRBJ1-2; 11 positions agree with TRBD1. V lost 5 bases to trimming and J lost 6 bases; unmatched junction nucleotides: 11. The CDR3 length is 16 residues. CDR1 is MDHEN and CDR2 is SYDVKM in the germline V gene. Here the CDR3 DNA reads TGTGCCAGCAGTCCCCCCCCAGGGACAGGGGGGCATGGCTACACCTTC. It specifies CASSPPPGTGGHGYTF.

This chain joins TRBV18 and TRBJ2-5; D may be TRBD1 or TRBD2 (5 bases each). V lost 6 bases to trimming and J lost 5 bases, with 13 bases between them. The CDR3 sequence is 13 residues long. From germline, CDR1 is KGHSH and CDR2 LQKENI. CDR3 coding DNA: TGTGCCAGCTCTGGGGGAGATTTTGAGACCCAGTACTTC. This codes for CASSGGDFETQYF.